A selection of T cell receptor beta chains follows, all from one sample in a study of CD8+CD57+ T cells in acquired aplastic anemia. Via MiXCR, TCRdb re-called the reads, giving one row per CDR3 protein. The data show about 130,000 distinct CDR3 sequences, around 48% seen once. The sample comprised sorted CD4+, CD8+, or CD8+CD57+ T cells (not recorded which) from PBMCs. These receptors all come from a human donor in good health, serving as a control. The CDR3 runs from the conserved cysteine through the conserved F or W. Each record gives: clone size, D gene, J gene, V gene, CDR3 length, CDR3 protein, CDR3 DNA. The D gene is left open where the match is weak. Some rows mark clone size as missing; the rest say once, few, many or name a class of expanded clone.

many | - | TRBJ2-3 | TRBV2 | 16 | CASSAGQTLTSDTQYF | TGTGCCAGCAGCGCGGGGCAAACCCTCACATCGGATACGCAGTATTTT
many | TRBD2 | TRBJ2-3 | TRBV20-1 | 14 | CSAPTSGRGDTQYF | TGCAGTGCTCCCACTAGCGGACGGGGAGATACGCAGTATTTT
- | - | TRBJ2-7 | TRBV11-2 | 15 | CASSFNPGSSYEQYF | TGTGCCAGCAGCTTTAATCCAGGCAGCTCCTACGAGCAGTACTTC
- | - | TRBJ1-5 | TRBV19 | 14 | CASSISGSNQPQRF | TGTGCCAGTAGTATATCGGGTAGCAATCAGCCCCAGCGTTTT
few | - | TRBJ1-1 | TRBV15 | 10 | CATSPRPCFF | TGTGCCACCAGTCCTAGGCCATGTTTCTTT
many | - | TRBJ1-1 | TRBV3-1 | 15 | CASSPLSGENTEAFF | TGTGCCAGCAGCCCGTTATCCGGGGAGAACACTGAAGCTTTCTTT
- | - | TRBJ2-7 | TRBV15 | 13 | CATSSFGFHEQYF | TGTGCCACCAGCAGTTTCGGGTTCCACGAGCAGTACTTC
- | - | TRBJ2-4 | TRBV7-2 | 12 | CASSLGNNIQYF | TGTGCCAGCAGCTTAGGCAATAACATTCAGTACTTC
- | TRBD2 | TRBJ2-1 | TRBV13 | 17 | CASSLALGTSAYNEQFF | TGTGCCAGCAGCTTAGCGCTTGGGACTAGCGCTTACAATGAGCAGTTCTTC
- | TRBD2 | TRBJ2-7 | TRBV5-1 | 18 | CASSLGLPLAGTRYEQYF | TGCGCCAGCAGCTTGGGGCTCCCACTAGCGGGGACACGGTACGAGCAGTACTTC
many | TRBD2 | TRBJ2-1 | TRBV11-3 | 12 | CASSPGGDEQFF | TGTGCCAGCAGCCCCGGGGGGGATGAGCAGTTCTTC
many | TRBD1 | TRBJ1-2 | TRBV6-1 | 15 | CASSGTGQANYGYTF | TGTGCCAGCAGTGGGACAGGGCAAGCTAACTATGGCTACACCTTC
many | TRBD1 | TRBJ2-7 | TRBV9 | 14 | CASSFRQGPYEQYF | TGTGCCAGCAGCTTCCGACAGGGCCCTTACGAGCAGTACTTC
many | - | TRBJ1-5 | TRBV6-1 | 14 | CASSAEISNQPQHF | TGTGCCAGCAGTGCCGAGATTAGCAATCAGCCCCAGCATTTT
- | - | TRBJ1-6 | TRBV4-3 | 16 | CASSQGRSGLNSPLHF | TGCGCCAGCAGCCAAGGTAGGTCAGGCCTGAATTCACCCCTCCACTTT
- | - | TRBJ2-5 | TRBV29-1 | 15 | CSVHRDPKYQETQYF | TGCAGCGTTCACCGGGACCCTAAGTACCAAGAGACCCAGTACTTC
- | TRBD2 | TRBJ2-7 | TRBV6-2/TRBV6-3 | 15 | CASSYRLAGRYEQYF | TGTGCCAGCAGTTACCGACTAGCGGGTCGCTACGAGCAGTACTTC